The following is a T cell receptor beta chain sequence with its context. Its antigen is still unknown. The data originate from a study of cytomegalovirus exposure and HLA in healthy donors. PCR used 60 Vbeta primers and 13 Jbeta primers. How the authors handled the data: There were some 87 million unique TCR beta chains by a later count, and 10 million to 12 million of them were shared. Sequencing used immunoSEQ multiplex PCR; TCRdb keeps in-frame clones, though not all of them. V and J calls and clone size come straight from that table; D and trimming were deduced from the DNA. The sample shows about 170,000 clones, 73% of them seen only once. Points from the study as a whole: In an earlier analysis, productive rearrangement rates for most beta V segments clustered near 87% or 30%. Upon later analysis, HLA-associated TCR beta chains proved more clonally expanded than other, equally common chains. Per published accounts, TCR beta sequences correctly predicted the HLA-A and HLA-B alleles of most subjects.

Germline V gives CDR1 LGHNA, CDR2 YSLEER. The CDR3 is 13 residues long. Deletions cut 1 base from V and 9 bases from J, with 12 bases between. This chain joins TRBV4-3 and TRBJ2-5; D is possibly TRBD2 (6 bases). The source of this sequence is a woman in her late teens or twenties in good health and CMV-seropositive. The material sequenced was PBMCs. The CDR3 loop is CASSQVRSGAQYF. CDR3 sequence (DNA): TGCGCCAGCAGCCAAGTGCGCTCGGGGGCCCAGTACTTC.